These T cell receptor beta chains were read from a single sample in a study of cytomegalovirus exposure and HLA in healthy donors. Profiling relied on immunoSEQ multiplex PCR, and the TCRdb table lists in-frame clones only, not all of them. The sample includes 200,000 to 250,000 clones, approximately 81% seen only once; the top ten take over 1%. Sample: PBMCs. Source of these receptors: a human donor in good health. CDR3s include the opening cysteine and the closing phenylalanine or tryptophan. A D gene is named only where the DNA matches it firmly. Expanded clones get a size class; other rows say once, few or many, or leave the size out.

d_call	v_call	j_call	clone_size	cdr3_aa	cdr3_nt
NA	TRBV5-6	TRBJ1-1	NA	CASSLVGSRGEAFF	TGTGCCAGCAGCTTGGTAGGTTCCCGGGGTGAAGCTTTCTTT
NA	TRBV5-5	TRBJ2-7	NA	CASAGRNFKQYF	TGTGCCAGCGCAGGGAGGAACTTCAAGCAGTACTTC
NA	TRBV13	TRBJ2-1	few	CASSETRSPFNEQFF	TGTGCCAGCAGCGAGACTAGGTCGCCCTTCAATGAGCAGTTCTTC
TRBD2	TRBV7-9	TRBJ2-1	once	CASSSPSGTKSYNEQFF	TGTGCCAGCAGCTCTCCTAGCGGGACTAAGTCCTACAATGAGCAGTTCTTC
NA	TRBV7-7	TRBJ2-5	NA	CASSLGAGAETQYF	TGTGCTAGCAGCTTAGGGGCGGGGGCAGAGACCCAGTACTTC
NA	TRBV30	TRBJ2-1	NA	CAWGVDFRHEFF	TGTGCCTGGGGGGTGGACTTTAGACACGAGTTCTTC
TRBD1	TRBV25-1	TRBJ2-1	NA	CASSNRGPGNEQFF	TGTGCCAGCAGCAACAGGGGACCGGGTAATGAGCAGTTCTTC
TRBD2	TRBV6-1	TRBJ2-4	once	CASSEFLGGAKNIQYF	TGTGCCAGCAGTGAATTTCTGGGGGGGGCCAAAAACATTCAGTACTTC
NA	TRBV27	TRBJ2-5	NA	CASRGQLQETQYF	TGTGCCAGCCGCGGACAGCTCCAAGAGACCCAGTACTTC
TRBD1	TRBV6-1	TRBJ2-7	NA	CASSDGPTGISYEQYF	TGTGCCAGCAGTGACGGGCCGACAGGGATCTCCTACGAGCAGTACTTC
TRBD2	TRBV6-5	TRBJ2-1	NA	CASSPGTRSYNEQFF	TGTGCCAGCAGCCCCGGGACTAGGTCCTACAATGAGCAGTTCTTC
NA	TRBV27	TRBJ2-3	NA	CASSPWTEGTDTQYF	TGTGCCAGCAGCCCTTGGACAGAGGGCACAGATACGCAGTATTTT
TRBD1	TRBV7-3	TRBJ2-2	NA	CASSLIQGATGELFF	TGTGCCAGCAGCTTAATCCAGGGGGCGACCGGGGAGCTGTTTTTT
NA	TRBV2	TRBJ2-3	NA	CASSEAIGDSSTDTQYF	TGTGCCAGCAGTGAAGCGATAGGAGATTCTAGCACAGATACGCAGTATTTT
TRBD1	TRBV6-5	TRBJ2-7	NA	CASSSGLAGGYGQYF	TGTGCCAGCAGTTCCGGGTTGGCAGGGGGTTATGGGCAGTACTTC
NA	TRBV2	TRBJ2-3	NA	CASSEEIADTQYF	TGTGCCAGCAGTGAAGAAATCGCAGATACGCAGTATTTT
TRBD1	TRBV19	TRBJ2-7	NA	CATGTASYEQYF	TGTGCCACAGGGACAGCTTCCTACGAGCAGTACTTC